This section outlines one T cell receptor beta chain sequence together with its context. A sample-barcoded 5' primer and a J-beta primer mix were used in a second PCR of roughly 6 to 11 cycles. Each cDNA was tagged by a template-switch adaptor containing 12 random nucleotides. TCRdb re-called the 5' RACE reads through MiXCR, storing one row per CDR3 protein. The profile shows about 650,000 distinct CDR3 sequences, 52% of them singletons. Germline lookup yields CDR1 SGHVS and CDR2 FQNEAQ. The CDR3 loop spans 13 amino acids. These data originate in a study of blood T cells in healthy people across ages.

This clonotype originated in an elderly woman in good health. The chain combines TRBV7-8 with TRBJ2-5; D is undetermined. Matching the DNA end better, TRBJ2-7 makes the J call doubtful. Sequencing was carried out using blood. The CDR3 DNA reads as TGTGCCAGCAGCTCATCCGCCAAGGCCGAGCAGTACTTC. Translated: CASSSSAKAEQYF.